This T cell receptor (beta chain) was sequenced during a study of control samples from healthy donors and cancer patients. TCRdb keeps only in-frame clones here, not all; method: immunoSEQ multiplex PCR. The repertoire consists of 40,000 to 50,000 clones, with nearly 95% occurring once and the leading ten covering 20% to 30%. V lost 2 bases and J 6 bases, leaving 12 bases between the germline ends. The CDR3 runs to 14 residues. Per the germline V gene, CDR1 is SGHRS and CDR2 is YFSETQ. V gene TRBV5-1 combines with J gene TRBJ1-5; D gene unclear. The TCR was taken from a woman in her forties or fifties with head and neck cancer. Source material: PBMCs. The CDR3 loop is CASSLGGIGQPQHF. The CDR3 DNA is TGCGCCAGCAGCTTAGGCGGGATTGGTCAGCCCCAGCATTTT.